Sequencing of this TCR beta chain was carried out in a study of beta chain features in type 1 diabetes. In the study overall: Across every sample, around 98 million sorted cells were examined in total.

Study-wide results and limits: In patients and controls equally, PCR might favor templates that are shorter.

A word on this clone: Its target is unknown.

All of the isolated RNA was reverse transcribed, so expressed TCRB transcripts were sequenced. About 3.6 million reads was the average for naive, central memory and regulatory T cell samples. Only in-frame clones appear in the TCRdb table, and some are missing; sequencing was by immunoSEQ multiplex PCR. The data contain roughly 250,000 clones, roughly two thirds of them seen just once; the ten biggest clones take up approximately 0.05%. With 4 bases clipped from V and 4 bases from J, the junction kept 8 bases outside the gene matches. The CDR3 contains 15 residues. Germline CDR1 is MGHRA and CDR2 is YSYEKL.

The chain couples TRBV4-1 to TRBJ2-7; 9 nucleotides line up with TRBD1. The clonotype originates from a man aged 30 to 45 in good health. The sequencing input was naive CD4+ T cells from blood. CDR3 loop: CASSLGTGSQYEQYF. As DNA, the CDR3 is TGCGCCAGCAGCCTCGGGACAGGGAGTCAGTACGAGCAGTACTTC.